The source of this T cell receptor beta chain is a study of T cells in tuberculosis. Time point: new active TB diagnosis, blood taken before or within 7 days of starting treatment. Germline V gene data show CDR1 as KGHSH and CDR2 as LQKENI. Trimming took off 6 bases at V and 4 bases at J, with 15 bases between the two ends. The CDR3 totals 14 residues. Here immunoSEQ multiplex PCR was the method, and the copy in TCRdb shows in-frame clones only, minus some. Of over 25,000 clones listed, about 90% are singletons. The sample here was PBMCs, taken at tuberculosis diagnosis. The receptor was derived from an adult with tuberculosis. Some clones in this sample may be carry-over from other donors' samples. J is TRBJ1-2 and V is TRBV18; D remains unclear. The CDR3 protein is CASSPYSQTYGYTF. For the CDR3, the DNA is TGTGCCAGCTCCCCTTACAGCCAAACCTATGGCTACACCTTC.